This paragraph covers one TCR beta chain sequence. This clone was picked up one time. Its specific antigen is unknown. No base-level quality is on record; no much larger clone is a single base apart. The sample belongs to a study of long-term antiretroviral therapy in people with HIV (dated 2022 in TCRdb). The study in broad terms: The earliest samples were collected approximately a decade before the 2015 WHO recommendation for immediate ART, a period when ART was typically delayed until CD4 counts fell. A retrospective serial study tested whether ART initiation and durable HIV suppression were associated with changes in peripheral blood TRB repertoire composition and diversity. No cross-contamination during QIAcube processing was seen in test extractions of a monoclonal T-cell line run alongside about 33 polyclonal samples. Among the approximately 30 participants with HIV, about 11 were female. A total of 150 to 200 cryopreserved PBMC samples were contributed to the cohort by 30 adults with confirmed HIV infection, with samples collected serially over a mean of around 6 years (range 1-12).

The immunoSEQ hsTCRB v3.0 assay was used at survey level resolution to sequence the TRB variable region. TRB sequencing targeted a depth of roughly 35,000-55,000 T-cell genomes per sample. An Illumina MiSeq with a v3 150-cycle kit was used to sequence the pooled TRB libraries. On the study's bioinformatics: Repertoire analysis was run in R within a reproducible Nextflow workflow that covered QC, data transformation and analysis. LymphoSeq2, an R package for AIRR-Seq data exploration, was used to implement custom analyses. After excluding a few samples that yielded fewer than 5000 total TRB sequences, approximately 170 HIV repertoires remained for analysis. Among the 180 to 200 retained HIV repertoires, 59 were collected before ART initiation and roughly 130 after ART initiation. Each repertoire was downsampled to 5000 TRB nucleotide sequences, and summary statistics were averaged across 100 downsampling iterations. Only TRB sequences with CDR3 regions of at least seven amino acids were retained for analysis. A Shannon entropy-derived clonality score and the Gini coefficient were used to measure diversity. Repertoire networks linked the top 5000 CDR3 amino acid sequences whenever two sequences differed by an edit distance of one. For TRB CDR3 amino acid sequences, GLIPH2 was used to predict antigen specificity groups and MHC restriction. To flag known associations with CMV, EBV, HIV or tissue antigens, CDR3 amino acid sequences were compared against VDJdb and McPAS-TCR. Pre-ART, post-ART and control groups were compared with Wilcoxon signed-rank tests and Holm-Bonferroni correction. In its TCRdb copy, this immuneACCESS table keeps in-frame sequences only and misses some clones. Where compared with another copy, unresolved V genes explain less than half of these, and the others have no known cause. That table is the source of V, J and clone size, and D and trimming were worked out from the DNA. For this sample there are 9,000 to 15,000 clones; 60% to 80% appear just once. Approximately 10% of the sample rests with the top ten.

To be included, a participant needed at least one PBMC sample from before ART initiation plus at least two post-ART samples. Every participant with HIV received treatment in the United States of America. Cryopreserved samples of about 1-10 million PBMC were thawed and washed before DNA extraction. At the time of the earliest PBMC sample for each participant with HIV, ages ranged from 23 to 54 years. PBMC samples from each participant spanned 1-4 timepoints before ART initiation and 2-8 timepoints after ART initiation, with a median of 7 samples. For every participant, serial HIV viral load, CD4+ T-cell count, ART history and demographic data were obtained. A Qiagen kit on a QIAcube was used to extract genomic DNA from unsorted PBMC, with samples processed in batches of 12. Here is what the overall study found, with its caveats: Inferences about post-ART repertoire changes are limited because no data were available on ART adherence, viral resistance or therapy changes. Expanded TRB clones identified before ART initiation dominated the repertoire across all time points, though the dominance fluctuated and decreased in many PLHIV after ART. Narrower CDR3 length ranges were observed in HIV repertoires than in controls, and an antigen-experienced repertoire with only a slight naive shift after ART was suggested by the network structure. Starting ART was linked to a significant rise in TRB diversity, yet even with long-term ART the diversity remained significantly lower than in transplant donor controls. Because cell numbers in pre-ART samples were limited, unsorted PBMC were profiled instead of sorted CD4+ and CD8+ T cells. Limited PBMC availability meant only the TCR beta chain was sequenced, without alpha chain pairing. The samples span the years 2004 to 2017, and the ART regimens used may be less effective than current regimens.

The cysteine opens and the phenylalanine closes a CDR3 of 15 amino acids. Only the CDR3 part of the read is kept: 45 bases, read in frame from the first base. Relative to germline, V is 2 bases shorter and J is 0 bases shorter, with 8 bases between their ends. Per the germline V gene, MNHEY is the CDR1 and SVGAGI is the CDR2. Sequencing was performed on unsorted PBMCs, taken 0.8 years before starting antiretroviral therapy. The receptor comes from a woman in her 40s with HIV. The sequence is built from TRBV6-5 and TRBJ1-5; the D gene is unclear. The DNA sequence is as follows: TGTGCCAGCAGTTACAGCCTCTATAGCAATCAGCCCCAGCATTTT. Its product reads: CASSYSLYSNQPQHF.